A single sample gave rise to the 17 T cell receptor beta chains below, sequenced in a study of cytomegalovirus exposure and HLA in healthy donors. Produced via immunoSEQ multiplex PCR; TCRdb's table is partial and in-frame only. The data hold 90,000 to 130,000 clones, with about 94% observed a single time. Material for sequencing was PBMCs. All receptors come from a woman aged 18-30 years in good health and CMV-seronegative.

The chain links TRBV6-1 to TRBJ1-3; 9 bases are a match to TRBD1. The CDR3 covers 17 residues. J gave up 4 bases and V 1 base, and 8 bases lay outside the gene matches. Per germline, CDR1 MNHNS and CDR2 SASEGT. The chain's CDR3 is CASSEGLGGTGGNTIYF. CDR3 DNA: TGTGCCAGCAGTGAAGGCCTTGGTGGGACAGGGGGAAACACCATATATTTT.

Only one count was recorded for this clone. The rearrangement links TRBV10-3 to TRBJ2-3, with TRBD2 matching 9 bases. This CDR3 is 15 amino acids long. In germline, CDR1 is ENHRY, CDR2 SYGVKD. Trimming cost V 8 bases and J 6 bases; bases outside gene matches: 12. The CDR3 bases are TGTGCCATCGGGGGCCATGAGCGGGGGGCCGATACGCAGTATTTT. This sequence encodes CAIGGHERGADTQYF.

The chain carries TRBV11-2 and TRBJ1-1, with D possibly TRBD1 on 5 matching bases. With 2 bases removed from V and 0 bases from J, the gap between germline ends came to 13 bases. Germline CDR1 and CDR2: SGHAT and FQNNGV. The CDR3 covers 16 residues. The CDR3 spells CASSLQQARMNTEAFF. CDR3 nucleotide sequence: TGTGCCAGCAGCTTACAACAGGCACGTATGAACACTGAAGCTTTCTTT. Together with reference TRBV11-2 and TRBJ1-1, the CDR3 gives the full variable domain: EAGVAQSPRYKIIEKRQSVAFWCNPISGHATLYWYQQILGQGPKLLIQFQNNGVVDDSQLPKDRFSAERLKGVDSTLKIQPAKLEDSAVYLCASSLQQARMNTEAFFGQGTRLTVV.

The CDR3 region has the DNA TGTGCCAGTAGTATACCAGGGAGGACCTACGAGCAGTACTTC. Translating gives CASSIPGRTYEQYF. The genes are TRBV19 and TRBJ2-7; possibly TRBD2 for D (6 bases). The V end was cut by 2 bases, the J end by 2 bases, with 10 bases between. The length of the CDR3 is 14 residues. The V gene's germline CDR1 is LNHDA and CDR2 SQIVND (reference sequence).

This chain connects TRBV2 to TRBJ1-1, with TRBD1 identical over 7 bases. The CDR3 has 13 amino acids. Germline V gene data show CDR1 as SNHLY and CDR2 as FYNNEI. The V gene end was trimmed by 8 bases and the J gene end by 3 bases; junction bases not matched to a gene: 6. The CDR3 spells CASVDREYTEAFF. In DNA, the CDR3 is TGTGCCAGCGTCGACAGGGAATACACTGAAGCTTTCTTT.

The chain carries TRBV11-1 and TRBJ2-1; a possible D gene is TRBD2 (6 bases). Trimming took off 7 bases at V and 6 bases at J, with 16 bases between the two ends. The germline V gene encodes CDR1 SGHAT and CDR2 FQDESV (reference sequence). This CDR3 contains 14 residues. The DNA for the CDR3 is TGTGCCAGCACCCAGTTTCGGGGGAGCAATGAGCAGTTCTTC. The encoded protein is CASTQFRGSNEQFF.

The rearrangement joins TRBV4-1 to TRBJ2-2; 8 positions agree with TRBD1. The trim removed 3 bases at V and 4 bases at J, leaving 4 bases unmatched. Germline CDR1 is MGHRA and CDR2 is YSYEKL. The CDR3 length is 15 residues. The CDR3 spells CASSQKTGVTGELFF. The CDR3 DNA follows: TGCGCCAGCAGCCAGAAGACAGGGGTCACCGGGGAGCTGTTTTTT.

The chain employs TRBV6-4 and TRBJ1-5; D is unresolved. This CDR3 has 13 amino acids. In germline, CDR1 is MRHNA, CDR2 SNTAGT. The ends were cut back, 3 bases at V and 4 bases at J, with 7 bases in the middle. CDR3 sequence: CASSEQINQPQHF. The CDR3 DNA follows: TGTGCCAGCAGTGAGCAGATAAATCAGCCCCAGCATTTT.

The gene calls are TRBV2 and TRBJ1-1, with 12 bases fitting TRBD1. The ends lost 3 bases at V and 6 bases at J; junction bases unmatched: 8. The CDR3 covers 16 residues. Germline CDR1 SNHLY, CDR2 FYNNEI. CDR3 in DNA: TGTGCCAGCAGTGAGGGGACAGGGGGCGGTGGTGCTGAAGCTTTCTTT. Translation gives CASSEGTGGGGAEAFF.

This rearrangement joins TRBV4-1 to TRBJ1-2; 8 bases line up with TRBD1. CDR1 is MGHRA and CDR2 is YSYEKL in the germline V gene. The CDR3 extends over 14 amino acids. The trim removed 8 bases at V and 4 bases at J, leaving 9 bases unmatched. Written as DNA, the CDR3 is TGCGCCAGCGCGGGATGGACAGGGCCCTATGGCTACACCTTC. Protein sequence: CASAGWTGPYGYTF.

This chain joins TRBV25-1 and TRBJ2-3; 7 nucleotides align to TRBD2. J lost 0 bases, V lost 2 bases, and 2 bases had no gene match. This CDR3 comprises 15 residues. Per germline, CDR1 MGHDK and CDR2 SYGVNS. This CDR3 is CASSELRGSTDTQYF. The CDR3 nucleotides read TGTGCCAGCAGTGAACTGCGGGGGAGCACAGATACGCAGTATTTT.

The chain recombines TRBV9 with TRBJ1-6; 8 bases are a match to TRBD1. The V gene's germline CDR1 is SGDLS and CDR2 YYNGEE. The CDR3 has 15 residues. Unmatched junction bases numbered 3, after V lost 3 bases and J lost 4 bases. The CDR3 DNA follows: TGTGCCAGCAGCGCCAGGACAGGGTATAATTCACCCCTCCACTTT. It specifies CASSARTGYNSPLHF.

In DNA form, the CDR3 reads TGTGCCAGTGGACAAGCAGGGATGACCTTCGAGCAGTACTTC. It yields the protein CASGQAGMTFEQYF. The chain couples TRBV19 to TRBJ2-7; D is possibly TRBD1 (5 bases). The CDR3 has 14 residues. With 8 bases removed from V and 6 bases from J, the gap between germline ends came to 20 bases. Germline CDR1 LNHDA, CDR2 SQIVND (reference sequence).

The chain combines TRBV19 with TRBJ1-2, with 8 bases that match TRBD1. Trimming at V came to 4 bases and at J to 3 bases, leaving 7 bases not matched to a gene. Germline CDR1 and CDR2: LNHDA and SQIVND (reference sequence). CDR3 length: 15 amino acids. Here the CDR3 DNA reads TGTGCCAGTAGTACGCCTGGGACAGGTGACTATGGCTACACCTTC. Translation: CASSTPGTGDYGYTF.

The table lists this clone with a count of one. CDR3 in DNA: TGTGCCATCGGCCGGGAACAGGGGACTGAAGCTTTCTTT. Protein sequence: CAIGREQGTEAFF. The chain employs TRBV10-3 and TRBJ1-1; 7 nucleotides match TRBD1. CDR1 and CDR2 from the germline V gene are ENHRY and SYGVKD. V lost 8 bases, J lost 5 bases, and 8 bases stayed unmatched. There are 13 residues in the CDR3.

The chain joins TRBV7-3 to TRBJ2-1, with TRBD2 matching over 11 bases. Looked up from germline, CDR1 is SGHTA and CDR2 is FQGTGA. Trimming removed 1 base from V and 8 bases from J; junction bases left unmatched: 10. CDR3 size: 17 residues. The CDR3 sequence: CASSLMSGLADGDEQFF. The CDR3 DNA reads TGTGCCAGCAGCTTAATGTCGGGACTAGCGGACGGAGATGAGCAGTTCTTC.

The rearrangement links TRBV18 to TRBJ2-4, with D possibly being TRBD2 (5 bases). The CDR3 loop spans 15 amino acids. Trimming took 6 bases from V and 2 from J, leaving 14 bases between them. In germline, CDR1 is KGHSH, CDR2 LQKENI. CDR3 region: CASSPWEIPKNIQYF. CDR3 DNA sequence: TGTGCCAGCTCCCCCTGGGAGATTCCCAAAAACATTCAGTACTTC.